These 12 T cell receptor beta chains were all obtained from the same sample, sequenced in a study of blood T cell repertoires in COVID-19 (dated by TCRdb to the early 2020s). The protocol used for the library was the immunoSEQ multiplex PCR assay. TCRdb limited this immuneACCESS table to in-frame rearrangements with V and J called. A share of clones is missing; checked studies link under half to unresolved V genes, and the rest is unexplained. The sample table shows roughly 480,000 clones, and 89% are seen once. Together, the top ten hold about 0.91% of the sample. The sequenced material came from peripheral blood. The receptors come from a man in his late teens or twenties with COVID-19, enrolled during active disease.

The CDR3 here is CASSSYLAGSYNEQFF. CDR3 coding DNA: TGTGCCAGCAGTTCCTACCTAGCGGGATCCTACAATGAGCAGTTCTTC. The chain uses TRBV2 and TRBJ2-1; TRBD2 matches 9 bases. Germline V gives CDR1 SNHLY, CDR2 FYNNEI. The V segment lost 5 bases and the J segment 1 base; nucleotides outside the gene matches: 6. CDR3 length: 16 amino acids.

To note about this clone: Other DNA sequences in the same sample also yield this CDR3. This chain links TRBV5-5 with TRBJ2-1; 9 positions agree with TRBD2. This CDR3 comprises 15 residues. The V gene end was trimmed by 1 base and the J gene end by 1 base; junction bases not matched to a gene: 0. Germline assignment: CDR1 SGHKS and CDR2 YYEKEE (reference sequence). The CDR3 DNA reads as TGTGCCAGCAGCTTGACTAGCGGGTCCTACAATGAGCAGTTCTTC. Translation gives CASSLTSGSYNEQFF.

The CDR3 region has the DNA TGTGCCAGCAGTGGAGGGTATTTACAAGAGACCCAGTACTTC. Amino acid sequence: CASSGGYLQETQYF. This rearrangement joins TRBV2 to TRBJ2-5, with D possibly being TRBD2 (5 bases). CDR1 is SNHLY and CDR2 is FYNNEI in the germline V gene. CDR3 length: 14 amino acids. V lost 4 bases and J lost 2, with 11 bases in between.

The chain carries TRBV5-6 and TRBJ2-1; D possibly corresponds to TRBD2 (6 bases). The germline CDR1 and CDR2 sequences are SGHDT and YYEEEE. The V and J ends lost 4 bases and 2 bases respectively, with 13 bases between them. This CDR3 comprises 15 residues. The CDR3 DNA sequence: TGTGCCAGCAGCCCCAGGCGGGGCACCTACAATGAGCAGTTCTTC. Its protein is CASSPRRGTYNEQFF.

This clone showed up just a few times. The gene calls are TRBV9 and TRBJ2-3; D possibly corresponds to TRBD1 (5 bases). CDR3 size: 16 residues. CDR1 and CDR2 from the germline V gene are SGDLS and YYNGEE. The V end lost 2 bases, the J end lost 2 bases, and 15 bases lay between the germline ends. This chain's CDR3 is CASSVGLGGHTDTQYF. The CDR3 bases are TGTGCCAGCAGCGTTGGATTGGGCGGACACACAGATACGCAGTATTTT.

This chain links TRBV5-1 with TRBJ2-3, with 13 positions matching TRBD2. The V segment lost 4 bases and the J segment 4 bases; nucleotides outside the gene matches: 3. Looked up from germline, CDR1 is SGHRS and CDR2 is YFSETQ. This CDR3 has 15 amino acids. DNA for the CDR3: TGCGCCAGCAGCCTGACTAGCGGGGGGCCAGATACGCAGTATTTT. Translating it yields CASSLTSGGPDTQYF.

The chain carries TRBV15 and TRBJ1-6, with D maybe TRBD1 (6 bases). CDR1 is LNHNV, CDR2 YYDKDF, per germline (reference sequence). CDR3 length: 13 residues. V dropped 10 bases and J dropped 10 bases, with 17 bases sitting between them. Here the CDR3 reads CASQGNFDSPLHF. The DNA for the CDR3 is TGTGCCAGCCAGGGGAATTTTGACTCACCCCTCCACTTT.

This clone was seen only once. V gene TRBV7-9 combines with J gene TRBJ2-7; a possible D gene is TRBD2 (5 bases). V lost 1 base and J lost 2, with 9 bases in between. Germline lookup yields CDR1 SEHNR and CDR2 FQNEAQ (reference sequence). The CDR3 has 14 residues. DNA of the CDR3: TGTGCCAGCAGCTTAGACGGGATGGCCTACGAGCAGTACTTC. This translates into CASSLDGMAYEQYF.

The chain couples TRBV5-1 to TRBJ2-2, with TRBD2 matching over 10 bases. This CDR3 contains 17 residues. Germline values: CDR1 SGHRS, CDR2 YFSETQ. V shed 5 bases and J 3 bases; nucleotides not matched to a gene: 10. The CDR3 DNA sequence: TGCGCCAGCAGTAGAACTAGCGGGAATATAGACACCGGGGAGCTGTTTTTT. It specifies CASSRTSGNIDTGELFF.

The chain has TRBV2 and TRBJ2-3; a weak D match, TRBD2 (5 bases). This CDR3 has 15 amino acids. Deletions cut 1 base from V and 3 bases from J, with 11 bases between. The V gene's germline CDR1 is SNHLY and CDR2 FYNNEI. The DNA of the CDR3 is TGTGCCAGCAGTGAAGTGAGGGAGTCTACAGATACGCAGTATTTT. It specifies CASSEVRESTDTQYF. The full variable domain, completed using reference TRBV2 and TRBJ2-3, is EPEVTQTPSHQVTQMGQEVILRCVPISNHLYFYWYRQILGQKVEFLVSFYNNEISEKSEIFDDQFSVERPDGSNFTLKIRSTKLEDSAMYFCASSEVRESTDTQYFGPGTRLTVL.

The chain combines TRBV24-1 with TRBJ2-7; possibly TRBD2 for D (6 bases). Germline V gene lookup returns CDR1 KGHDR and CDR2 SFDVKD. The V end was cut by 5 bases, the J end by 4 bases, with 14 bases between. This CDR3 spans 14 amino acids. The CDR3 sequence is CATSGSAGWYEQYF. For the CDR3, the DNA is TGTGCCACCAGTGGTTCGGCGGGATGGTACGAGCAGTACTTC.

The sample holds one count of this clone. The chain joins TRBV4-1 to TRBJ2-7; TRBD2 might be the D (5 bases). The CDR3 totals 11 residues. V was shortened by 1 base and J by 12 bases, with 10 bases between the two germline ends. Germline CDR1 is MGHRA and CDR2 is YSYEKL. CDR3 loop: CASSQAGNRYF. Written as DNA, the CDR3 is TGCGCCAGCAGCCAAGCGGGGAATAGGTACTTC.